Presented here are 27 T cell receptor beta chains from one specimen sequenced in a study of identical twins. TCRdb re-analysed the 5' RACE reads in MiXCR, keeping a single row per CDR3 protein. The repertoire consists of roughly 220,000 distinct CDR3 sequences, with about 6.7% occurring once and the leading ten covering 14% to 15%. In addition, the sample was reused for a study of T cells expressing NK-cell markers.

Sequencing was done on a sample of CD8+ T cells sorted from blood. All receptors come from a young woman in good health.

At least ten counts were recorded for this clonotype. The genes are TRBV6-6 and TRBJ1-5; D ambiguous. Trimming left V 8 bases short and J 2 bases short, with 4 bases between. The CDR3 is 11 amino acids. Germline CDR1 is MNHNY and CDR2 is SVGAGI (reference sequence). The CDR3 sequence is CASGGNQPQHF. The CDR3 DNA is TGTGCCAGCGGCGGCAATCAGCCCCAGCATTTT.

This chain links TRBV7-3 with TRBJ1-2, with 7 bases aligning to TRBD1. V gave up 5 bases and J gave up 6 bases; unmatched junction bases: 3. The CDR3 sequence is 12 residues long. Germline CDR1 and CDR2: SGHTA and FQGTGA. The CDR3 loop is CASSAQGDGYTF. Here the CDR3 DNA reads TGTGCCAGCAGCGCGCAGGGGGATGGCTACACCTTC.

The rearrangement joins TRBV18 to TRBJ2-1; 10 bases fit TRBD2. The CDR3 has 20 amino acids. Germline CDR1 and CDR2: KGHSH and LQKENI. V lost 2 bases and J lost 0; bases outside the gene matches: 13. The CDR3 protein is CASSPSLAGVVTSSYNEQFF. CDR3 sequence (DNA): TGTGCCAGCTCACCATCGCTAGCGGGAGTCGTTACGAGCTCCTACAATGAGCAGTTCTTC.

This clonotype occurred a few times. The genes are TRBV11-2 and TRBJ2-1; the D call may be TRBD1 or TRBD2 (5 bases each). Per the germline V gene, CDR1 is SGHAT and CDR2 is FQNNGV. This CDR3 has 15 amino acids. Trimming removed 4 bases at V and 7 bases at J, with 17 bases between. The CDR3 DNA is TGTGCCAGCAGCTCCTTAGTTGGGGGTGGAAATGAGCAGTTCTTC. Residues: CASSSLVGGGNEQFF.

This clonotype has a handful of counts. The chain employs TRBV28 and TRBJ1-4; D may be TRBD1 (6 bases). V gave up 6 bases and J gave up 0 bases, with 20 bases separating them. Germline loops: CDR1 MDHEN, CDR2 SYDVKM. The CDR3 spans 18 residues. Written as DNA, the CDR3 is TGTGCCAGCAGAGGTTCGTACAGGGAGGGGGCAACTAATGAAAAACTGTTTTTT. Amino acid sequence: CASRGSYREGATNEKLFF.

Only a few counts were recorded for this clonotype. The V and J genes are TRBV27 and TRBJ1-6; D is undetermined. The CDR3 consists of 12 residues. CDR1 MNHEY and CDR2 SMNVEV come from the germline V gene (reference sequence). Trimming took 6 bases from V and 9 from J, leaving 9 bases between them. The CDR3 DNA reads TGTGCCAGCAGGGACGGAGGTTCACCCCTCCACTTT. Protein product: CASRDGGSPLHF.

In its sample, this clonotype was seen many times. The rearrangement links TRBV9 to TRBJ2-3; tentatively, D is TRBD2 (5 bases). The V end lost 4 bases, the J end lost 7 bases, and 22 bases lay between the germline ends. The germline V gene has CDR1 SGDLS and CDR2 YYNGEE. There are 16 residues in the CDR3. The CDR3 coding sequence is TGTGCCAGCAGCAACCACAGAGGACGGGCCGGGAATACGCAGTATTTT. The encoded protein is CASSNHRGRAGNTQYF.

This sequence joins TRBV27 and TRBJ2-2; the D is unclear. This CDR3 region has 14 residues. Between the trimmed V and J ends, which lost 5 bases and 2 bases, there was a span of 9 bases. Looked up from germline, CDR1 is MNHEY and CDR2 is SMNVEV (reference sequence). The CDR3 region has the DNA TGTGCCAGCAGTCCCCTACTAAACACCGGGGAGCTGTTTTTT. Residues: CASSPLLNTGELFF.

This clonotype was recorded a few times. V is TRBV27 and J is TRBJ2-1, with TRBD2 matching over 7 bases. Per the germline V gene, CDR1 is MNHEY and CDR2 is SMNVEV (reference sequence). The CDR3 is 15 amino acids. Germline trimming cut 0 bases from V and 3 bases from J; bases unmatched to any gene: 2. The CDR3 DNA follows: TGTGCCAGCAGTTTATCGGGGGGGTACTACAATGAGCAGTTCTTC. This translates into CASSLSGGYYNEQFF.

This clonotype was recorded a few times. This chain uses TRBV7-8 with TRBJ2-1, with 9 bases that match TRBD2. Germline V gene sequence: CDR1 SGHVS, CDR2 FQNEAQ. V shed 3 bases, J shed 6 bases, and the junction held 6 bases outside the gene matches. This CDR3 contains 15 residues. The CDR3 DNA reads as TGTGCCAGCAGCTTTAGCGGGAGTGGCCTCAATGAGCAGTTCTTC. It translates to CASSFSGSGLNEQFF.

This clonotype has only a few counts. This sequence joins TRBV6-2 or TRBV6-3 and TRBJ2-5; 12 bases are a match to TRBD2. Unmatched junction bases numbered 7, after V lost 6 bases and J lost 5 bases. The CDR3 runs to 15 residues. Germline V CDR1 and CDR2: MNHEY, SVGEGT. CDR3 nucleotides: TGTGCCAGCAGCACCACTAGCGGGAGGTGGGAGACCCAGTACTTC. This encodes CASSTTSGRWETQYF.

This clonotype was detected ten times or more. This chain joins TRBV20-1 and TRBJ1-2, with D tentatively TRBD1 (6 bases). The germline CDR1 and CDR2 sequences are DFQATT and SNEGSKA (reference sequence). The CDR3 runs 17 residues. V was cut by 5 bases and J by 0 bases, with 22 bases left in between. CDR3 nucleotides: TGCAGTGCTTCAACGGACAGCCGCACCATTACTAACTATGGCTACACCTTC. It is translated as CSASTDSRTITNYGYTF.

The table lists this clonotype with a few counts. As DNA, the CDR3 is TGTGCCAGCAGCTCGACTAGCCTCCGGCCCTACGAGCAGTACTTC. It translates to CASSSTSLRPYEQYF. V gene TRBV7-9 combines with J gene TRBJ2-7; 7 bases are a match to TRBD2. V shed 4 bases and J 2 bases; nucleotides not matched to a gene: 8. The CDR3 spans 15 residues. CDR1 and CDR2 from the germline V gene are SEHNR and FQNEAQ (reference sequence). The complete variable domain, with remaining parts taken from reference TRBV7-9 and TRBJ2-7, reads DTGVSQNPRHKITKRGQNVTFRCDPISEHNRLYWYRQTLGQGPEFLTYFQNEAQLEKSRLLSDRFSAERPKGSFSTLEIQRTEQGDSAMYLCASSSTSLRPYEQYFGPGTRLTVT.

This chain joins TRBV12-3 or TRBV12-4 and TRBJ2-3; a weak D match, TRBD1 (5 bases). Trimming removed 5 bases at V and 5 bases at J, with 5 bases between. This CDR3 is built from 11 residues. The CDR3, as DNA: TGTGCCAGCAGTGACAGAGATACGCAGTATTTT. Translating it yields CASSDRDTQYF.

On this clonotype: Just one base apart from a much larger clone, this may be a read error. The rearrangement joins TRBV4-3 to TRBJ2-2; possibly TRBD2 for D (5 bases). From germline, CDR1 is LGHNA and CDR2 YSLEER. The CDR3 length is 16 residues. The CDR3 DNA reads TGCGACAGCAGCCTTGGTTTTGAGGGAGCCACCGGGGAGCTGTTTTTT. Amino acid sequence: CDSSLGFEGATGELFF.

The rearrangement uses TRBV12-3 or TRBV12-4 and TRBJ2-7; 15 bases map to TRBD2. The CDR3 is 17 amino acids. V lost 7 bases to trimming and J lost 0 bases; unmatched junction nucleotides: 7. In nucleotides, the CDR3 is TGTGCCAGCACCCTGGGGACTAGCGGGAGGTTCTCCTACGAGCAGTACTTC. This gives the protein CASTLGTSGRFSYEQYF.

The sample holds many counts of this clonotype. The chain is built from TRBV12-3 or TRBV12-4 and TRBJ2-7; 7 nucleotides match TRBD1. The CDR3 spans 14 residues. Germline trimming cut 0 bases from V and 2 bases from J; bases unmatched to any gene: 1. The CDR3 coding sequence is TGTGCCAGCAGTTTAGCAGACAGGGCCTACGAGCAGTACTTC. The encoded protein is CASSLADRAYEQYF.

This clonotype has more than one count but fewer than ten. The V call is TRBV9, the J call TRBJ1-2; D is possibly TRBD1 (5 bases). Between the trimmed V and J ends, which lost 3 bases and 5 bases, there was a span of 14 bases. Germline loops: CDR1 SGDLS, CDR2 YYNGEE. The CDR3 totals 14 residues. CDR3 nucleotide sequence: TGTGCCAGCAGCGAGTCCGGGACTCGATATGGCTACACCTTC. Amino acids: CASSESGTRYGYTF.

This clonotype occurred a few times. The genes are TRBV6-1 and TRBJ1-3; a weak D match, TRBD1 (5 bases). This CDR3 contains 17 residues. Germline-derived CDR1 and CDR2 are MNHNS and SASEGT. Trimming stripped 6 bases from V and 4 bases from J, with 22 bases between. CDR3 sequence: CASSLAGDGGKGNTIYF. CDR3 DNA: TGTGCCAGCAGCCTCGCCGGGGACGGGGGAAAGGGAAACACCATATATTTT.

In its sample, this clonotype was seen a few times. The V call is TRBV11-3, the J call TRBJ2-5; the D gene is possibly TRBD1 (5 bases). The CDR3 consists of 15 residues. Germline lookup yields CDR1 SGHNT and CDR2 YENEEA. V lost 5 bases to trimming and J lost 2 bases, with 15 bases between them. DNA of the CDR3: TGTGCCAGCAGCCGACCCCGACAGCCTCAAGAGACCCAGTACTTC. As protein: CASSRPRQPQETQYF.

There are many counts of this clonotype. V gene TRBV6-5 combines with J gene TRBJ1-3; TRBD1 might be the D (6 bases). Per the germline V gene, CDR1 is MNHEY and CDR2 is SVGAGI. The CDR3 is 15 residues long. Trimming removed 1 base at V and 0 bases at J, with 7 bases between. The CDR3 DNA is TGTGCCAGCAGTTACTTGGACAGCTCTGGAAACACCATATATTTT. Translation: CASSYLDSSGNTIYF.

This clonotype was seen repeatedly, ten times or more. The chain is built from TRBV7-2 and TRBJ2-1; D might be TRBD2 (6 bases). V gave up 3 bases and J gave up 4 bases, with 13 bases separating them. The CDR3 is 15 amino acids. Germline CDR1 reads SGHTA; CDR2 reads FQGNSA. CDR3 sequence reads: CASSLVSGGYNEQFF. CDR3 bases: TGTGCCAGCAGCTTGGTTAGCGGAGGTTACAATGAGCAGTTCTTC.

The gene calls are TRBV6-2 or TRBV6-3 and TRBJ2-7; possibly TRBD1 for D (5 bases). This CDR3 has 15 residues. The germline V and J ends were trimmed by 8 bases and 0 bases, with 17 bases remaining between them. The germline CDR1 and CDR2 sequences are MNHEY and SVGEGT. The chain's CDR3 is CASVPILGPSYEQYF. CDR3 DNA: TGTGCCAGCGTCCCCATACTGGGGCCCTCCTACGAGCAGTACTTC.

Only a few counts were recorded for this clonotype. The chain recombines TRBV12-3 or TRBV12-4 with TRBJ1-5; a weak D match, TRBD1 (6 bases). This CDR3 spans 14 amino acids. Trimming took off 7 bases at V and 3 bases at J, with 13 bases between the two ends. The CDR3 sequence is CASTLGQNNQPQHF. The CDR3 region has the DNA TGTGCCAGCACTCTCGGACAGAACAATCAGCCCCAGCATTTT.

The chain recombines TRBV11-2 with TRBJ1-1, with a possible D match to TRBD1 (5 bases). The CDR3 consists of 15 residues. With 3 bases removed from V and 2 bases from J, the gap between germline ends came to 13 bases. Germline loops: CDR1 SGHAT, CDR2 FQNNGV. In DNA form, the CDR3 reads TGTGCCAGCAGCTTGTTCTGGGGGGAAAACACTGAAGCTTTCTTT. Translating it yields CASSLFWGENTEAFF.

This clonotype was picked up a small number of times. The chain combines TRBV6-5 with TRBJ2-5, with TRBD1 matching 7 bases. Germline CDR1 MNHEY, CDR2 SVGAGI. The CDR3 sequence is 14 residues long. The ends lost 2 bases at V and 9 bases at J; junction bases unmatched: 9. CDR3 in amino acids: CASSYVRQGQAQYF. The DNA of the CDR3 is TGTGCCAGCAGTTACGTCCGACAGGGTCAGGCCCAGTACTTC.

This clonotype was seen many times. CDR3 loop: CASSLGGVSNQPQHF. In DNA form, the CDR3 reads TGTGCCAGCAGCCTCGGCGGGGTTAGCAATCAGCCCCAGCATTTT. The V call is TRBV12-3 or TRBV12-4, the J call TRBJ1-5; no definite D call. The CDR3 contains 15 residues. V was trimmed by 6 bases and J by 0 bases, leaving 12 bases between them.